These 2 T cell receptor beta chains were all obtained from the same sample, sequenced in a study of T cell changes during pregnancy in multiple sclerosis. The data were produced by immunoSEQ multiplex PCR, yet TCRdb's version contains in-frame clones alone and is incomplete. Of about 80,000 clones listed, about 90% are singletons. Specimen: peripheral blood, collected before pregnancy. The receptors stem from a female donor with multiple sclerosis, enrolled in a pregnancy study.

The rearrangement joins TRBV4-1 to TRBJ1-1; no clear D. Germline lookup yields CDR1 MGHRA and CDR2 YSYEKL. Trimming removed 1 base at V and 2 bases at J, with 8 bases between. The CDR3 has 14 residues. The CDR3 protein is CASSQVVLNTEAFF. The CDR3 DNA reads TGCGCCAGCAGCCAAGTCGTCCTCAACACTGAAGCTTTCTTT.

With regard to this clone: One end of the junction fails to match germline, which may point to a read error. V usage is TRBV7-7 and J usage is TRBJ2-3, with D maybe TRBD1 (5 bases). This CDR3 is 14 amino acids long. Germline lookup yields CDR1 SSHAT and CDR2 FNYEAQ (reference sequence). The CDR3 loop is CASSSTASTDTQYF. CDR3 in DNA: TGTGCTAGCAGCTCGACAGCTAGCACAGATACGCAGTATTTT.